One and the same sample provided the 22 T cell receptor beta chains below, sequenced in a study of T-cell memory formation after mild COVID-19. TCRdb re-analysed the 5' RACE reads in MiXCR, keeping a single row per CDR3 protein. The repertoire has approximately 250,000 distinct CDR3 sequences, approximately 15% of them found once; the top ten carry 20% to 25%. Sequencing was done on a sample of PBMCs or a T cell subset sorted from them (not recorded which). The receptors were sampled from a man aged 18 to 29 who had mild COVID-19 (a few samples of this study predate the infection). Cell type and time point are not known.

The chain recombines TRBV20-1 with TRBJ2-7; D may match TRBD1 or TRBD2 (5 bases each). The CDR3 contains 14 residues. Trimming cost V 1 base and J 0 bases, with 10 bases left between them. Germline CDR1 DFQATT, CDR2 SNEGSKA (reference sequence). The CDR3 here is CSARGQRSSYEQYV. In DNA, the CDR3 is TGCAGTGCTAGAGGACAGCGGAGCTCCTACGAGCAGTACGTC.

This clonotype was picked up a small number of times. The chain joins TRBV5-5 to TRBJ2-1; a possible D gene is TRBD1 (6 bases). The V gene lost 0 bases and the J gene lost 3 bases, with 10 bases spanning the gap. CDR3 length: 15 residues. Germline CDR1 reads SGHKS; CDR2 reads YYEKEE (reference sequence). In DNA, the CDR3 is TGTGCCAGCAGCTTGGTGGGGGCCAGCTACAATGAGCAGTTCTTC. Its protein is CASSLVGASYNEQFF.

In this sample, this clonotype turned up a few times. The chain has TRBV5-1 and TRBJ2-3; 7 nucleotides agree with TRBD2. Trimming removed 1 base from V and 6 bases from J; junction bases left unmatched: 5. The CDR3 runs 14 residues. Germline V CDR1 and CDR2: SGHRS, YFSETQ. The CDR3 DNA reads TGCGCCAGCAGCTTGACCACTAGCGCGGATACGCAGTATTTT. Translating it yields CASSLTTSADTQYF.

The CDR3, as DNA: TGTGCCAGCAGTTTGCGGACAGGCTATGGCTACACCTTC. Amino acid sequence: CASSLRTGYGYTF. V and J are TRBV12-3 or TRBV12-4 and TRBJ1-2, with 7 bases aligning to TRBD1. Unmatched junction bases numbered 2, after V lost 3 bases and J lost 4 bases. This CDR3 is built from 13 residues.

In its sample, this clonotype was seen many times. The chain employs TRBV5-1 and TRBJ2-1, with 11 bases matching TRBD1. Germline CDR1 and CDR2: SGHRS and YFSETQ. The CDR3 is 15 amino acids. V shed 4 bases, J shed 2 bases, and the junction held 2 bases outside the gene matches. The CDR3 DNA follows: TGCGCCAGCAGCGGACAGGGGGCGGCCTACAATGAGCAGTTCTTC. Amino acid sequence: CASSGQGAAYNEQFF.

The chain combines TRBV24-1 with TRBJ2-1, with TRBD2 matching 9 bases. Germline lookup yields CDR1 KGHDR and CDR2 SFDVKD. The CDR3 consists of 18 residues. V lost 4 bases to trimming and J lost 0 bases; unmatched junction nucleotides: 9. DNA for the CDR3: TGTGCCACCAGTGAACAGGGGACTAGCAGATACTCCTACAATGAGCAGTTCTTC. As protein: CATSEQGTSRYSYNEQFF.

This clonotype was recorded once. The chain employs TRBV24-1 and TRBJ2-1, with TRBD2 matching 7 bases. V lost 8 bases and J lost 8; bases outside the gene matches: 17. CDR1 is KGHDR, CDR2 SFDVKD, per germline. This CDR3 has 16 residues. CDR3: CATMGQGRRGVYEQFF. For the CDR3, the DNA is TGTGCCACCATGGGGCAGGGCAGACGGGGGGTCTATGAGCAGTTCTTC.

This clonotype has more than one count but fewer than ten. The chain recombines TRBV27 with TRBJ1-1, with D possibly TRBD1 on 5 matching bases. V dropped 3 bases and J dropped 1 base, with 12 bases sitting between them. This CDR3 has 15 amino acids. Germline V gives CDR1 MNHEY, CDR2 SMNVEV (reference sequence). CDR3 sequence: CASSFNGGGNTEAFF. The CDR3 DNA is TGTGCCAGCAGTTTTAATGGGGGTGGGAACACTGAAGCTTTCTTT.

The chain uses TRBV6-5 and TRBJ1-2; D gene unclear. Deletions cut 6 bases from V and 2 bases from J, with 10 bases between. The CDR3 runs 13 residues. Germline V gives CDR1 MNHEY, CDR2 SVGAGI. The CDR3 DNA sequence: TGTGCCAGCAGCCCCGGACGGAACTATGGCTACACCTTC. Amino acids: CASSPGRNYGYTF.

The genes are TRBV19 and TRBJ2-1; the D is unclear. Germline loops: CDR1 LNHDA, CDR2 SQIVND (reference sequence). The CDR3 loop spans 12 amino acids. Trimming removed 6 bases from V and 6 bases from J, with 9 bases in between. In nucleotides, the CDR3 is TGTGCCAGTAGGTCTAGGTTCAATGAGCAGTTCTTC. The encoded protein is CASRSRFNEQFF.

Written as DNA, the CDR3 is TGCGCCAGCAGCCTCGGGACTAGCGGGGGCGGTGAGCAGTTCTTC. Translated: CASSLGTSGGGEQFF. The gene calls are TRBV5-1 and TRBJ2-1, with 14 bases lining up with TRBD2. The CDR3 totals 15 residues. Looked up from germline, CDR1 is SGHRS and CDR2 is YFSETQ. V was pared by 4 bases and J by 9 bases, with 6 bases of the junction left unmatched.

V gene TRBV18 combines with J gene TRBJ1-5; D is unresolved. V was pared by 3 bases and J by 2 bases, with 11 bases between. CDR3 length: 15 amino acids. Germline lookup yields CDR1 KGHSH and CDR2 LQKENI. Here the CDR3 reads CASSPPGGRNQPQHF. The CDR3 DNA reads as TGTGCCAGCTCACCCCCGGGAGGGCGCAATCAGCCCCAGCATTTT.

This chain links TRBV4-2 with TRBJ2-4; D remains ambiguous. Per germline, CDR1 LGHNA and CDR2 YNFKEQ. V lost 1 base to trimming and J lost 1 base, with 14 bases between them. The length of the CDR3 is 17 residues. The DNA of the CDR3 is TGTGCCAGCAGCCAAGGGGCCTTAAAGACGGCCAAAAACATTCAGTACTTC. It translates to CASSQGALKTAKNIQYF.

Within the sample, this clonotype is medium-sized. The chain uses TRBV7-9 and TRBJ2-4; 7 bases fit TRBD2. The CDR3 contains 15 residues. Germline trimming cut 1 base from V and 4 bases from J; bases unmatched to any gene: 4. From germline, CDR1 is SEHNR and CDR2 FQNEAQ (reference sequence). DNA for the CDR3: TGTGCCAGCAGCTTAGTGCAGCGGGGAAAAAACATTCAGTACTTC. Translating gives CASSLVQRGKNIQYF.

This clonotype was recorded a few times. The chain is built from TRBV10-1 and TRBJ2-7; perhaps TRBD2 as D (6 bases). The germline V and J ends were trimmed by 2 bases and 2 bases, with 19 bases remaining between them. CDR1 is WNHNN and CDR2 is SYGVQD in the germline V gene (reference sequence). The CDR3 has 17 amino acids. The CDR3 DNA sequence: TGCGCCAGCAGTGAGCCGAACCCCGGGACTGACCCCTACGAGCAGTACTTC. It specifies CASSEPNPGTDPYEQYF.

V and J are TRBV5-8 and TRBJ2-6, with TRBD1 identical over 8 bases. CDR3 size: 16 residues. Germline-derived CDR1 and CDR2 are SGHTS and YDEGEE. With 0 bases clipped from V and 4 bases from J, the junction kept 3 bases outside the gene matches. The CDR3 is CASSLGTGPGANVLTF. The CDR3 DNA reads TGTGCCAGCAGCTTGGGGACAGGGCCCGGGGCCAACGTCCTGACTTTC.

The rearrangement joins TRBV10-3 to TRBJ2-7; TRBD2 is a possible D gene (7 bases). CDR1 and CDR2 from the germline V gene are ENHRY and SYGVKD. Trimming left V 7 bases short and J 0 bases short, with 16 bases between. The CDR3 spans 15 residues. This CDR3 reads CAITRGGASSYEQYF. The CDR3 DNA reads as TGTGCCATCACCCGTGGGGGGGCGAGCTCCTACGAGCAGTACTTC.

This clonotype came up a few times. The V call is TRBV20-1, the J call TRBJ1-6; D might be TRBD1 (5 bases). The CDR3 has 19 residues. CDR1 is DFQATT and CDR2 is SNEGSKA in the germline V gene (reference sequence). The germline V and J ends were trimmed by 3 bases and 4 bases, with 25 bases remaining between them. CDR3 coding DNA: TGCAGTGCTAGTGGGGGGTCGGGGGGGACCTCTCTTTATAATTCACCCCTCCACTTT. It specifies CSASGGSGGTSLYNSPLHF.

CDR3 amino acids: CASRTQRGGLGEQYV. The CDR3 nucleotides are TGTGCCAGCCGAACCCAGAGAGGGGGATTGGGAGAGCAGTACGTC. V and J are TRBV28 and TRBJ2-7, with D perhaps matching TRBD1 (6 bases). Germline-derived CDR1 and CDR2 are MDHEN and SYDVKM. V was trimmed by 8 bases and J by 7 bases, leaving 24 bases between them. The CDR3 is 15 residues long.

The V and J genes are TRBV20-1 and TRBJ1-4, with TRBD1 matching over 9 bases. V dropped 6 bases and J dropped 7; count of bases not matched to a gene: 12. CDR1 is DFQATT, CDR2 SNEGSKA, per germline (reference sequence). The CDR3 runs 15 residues. This chain's CDR3 is CSAPSVGQGTEKLFF. Written as DNA, the CDR3 is TGCAGTGCCCCTTCTGTGGGACAGGGAACTGAAAAACTGTTTTTT.

The V call is TRBV7-9, the J call TRBJ2-5; the match to TRBD2 covers 7 bases. V lost 5 bases and J lost 7; bases outside the gene matches: 10. The germline CDR1 and CDR2 sequences are SEHNR and FQNEAQ (reference sequence). CDR3 size: 14 residues. The CDR3 loop is CASSRWEGLGTQYF. CDR3 nucleotide sequence: TGTGCCAGCAGCCGCTGGGAGGGCCTGGGGACCCAGTACTTC.

This clonotype has a count of ten or more. The chain joins TRBV7-9 to TRBJ2-7, with no clear D. Germline V lookup: CDR1 SEHNR, CDR2 FQNEAQ (reference sequence). Trimming shortened V by 4 bases and J by 4 bases, and 8 bases separated the two germline ends. The CDR3 runs to 12 residues. The CDR3 here is CASSSHGYEQYV. CDR3 bases: TGTGCCAGCAGCTCGCACGGATACGAGCAGTACGTC.